This T cell receptor beta chain stems from a study of T cell clonotyping in hematopoietic cell transplantation. Overall study results and limits: Broader posttransplant TCR repertoire diversity was predicted by graft donor and pretransplant recipient Inverse Simpson Index values.

This CDR3 has 16 residues. The ends were cut back, 4 bases at V and 9 bases at J, with 20 bases in the middle. The germline CDR1 and CDR2 sequences are SGHRS and YFSETQ. Concerning this clone: Its antigen is unidentified.

Method: immunoSEQ multiplex PCR; TCRdb's copy keeps in-frame clones and lacks some. The sample contains some 7,000 clones, about 98% of which appear only once. This chain joins TRBV5-1 and TRBJ1-6; maybe TRBD1 (5 bases). Sequencing was performed on PBMCs, taken 30 days after allogeneic stem cell transplant. The sequence derives from a male patient between 55 and 70 years old who had an allogeneic stem cell transplant from a related donor, so the T cells may come from the graft donor. Some clones in this sample may be carry-over from other donors' samples. Written as DNA, the CDR3 is TGCGCCAGCAGCAGCGGGACTCCCTCCTCGGGTTCACCCCTCCACTTT. It is translated as CASSSGTPSSGSPLHF.